A single sample gave rise to the 29 T cell receptor beta chains below, sequenced in a study of CD8+ T cells in alopecia areata. CD4+ cells from 4 to 6 patients were sorted into CD25+CD127- cells. RNA extraction and reverse transcription yielded cDNA as sequencing template. Using immunoSEQ multiplex PCR, the repertoire was profiled, and TCRdb retains in-frame clones only, with some absent. The data contain roughly 13,000 clones, roughly 61% of them singletons. Material for sequencing was CD4+ Tregs sorted from blood. Receptors originate from a human donor with alopecia areata.

The chain employs TRBV6-6 and TRBJ2-1; D is possibly TRBD2 (5 bases). Germline values: CDR1 MNHNY, CDR2 SVGAGI (reference sequence). Trimming cost V 2 bases and J 7 bases, with 9 bases left between them. CDR3 length equals 13 residues. The chain's CDR3 is CASSYRLANEQFF. CDR3 nucleotide sequence: TGTGCCAGCAGTTACCGGCTAGCTAATGAGCAGTTCTTC.

The CDR3 reads CASSWDPSGEQYF. CDR3 DNA sequence: TGTGCCAGCAGCTGGGACCCCTCTGGGGAGCAGTACTTC. This chain connects TRBV7-6 to TRBJ2-7; D is possibly TRBD1 or TRBD2 (5 bases each). The V end was cut by 4 bases, the J end by 7 bases, with 14 bases between. CDR1 is SGHVS, CDR2 FNYEAQ, per germline. This CDR3 spans 13 amino acids.

V usage is TRBV27 and J usage is TRBJ2-1; no clear D gene. Germline lookup yields CDR1 MNHEY and CDR2 SMNVEV (reference sequence). The length of the CDR3 is 12 residues. V was cut by 6 bases and J by 4 bases, with 7 bases left in between. The CDR3 spells CASRERYNEQFF. The CDR3 coding sequence is TGTGCCAGCAGAGAGAGGTACAATGAGCAGTTCTTC.

This clone occurred once. The junction differs from germline at one of its ends, possibly a read error. The sample contains more than one DNA sequence encoding this CDR3. The rearrangement links TRBV6-1 to TRBJ2-5; D remains unclear. CDR1 is MNHNS, CDR2 SASEGT, per germline. The CDR3 loop spans 14 amino acids. The CDR3 sequence: CASSEAFTQETQYF. Here the CDR3 DNA reads TGTGCCAGCAGCGAAGCGTTCACCCAAGAGACCCAGTACTTC.

Regarding this clone: Germline and junction disagree at one end, which may indicate a read error. This rearrangement joins TRBV7-7 to TRBJ2-1; 11 positions match TRBD2. The CDR3 has 14 residues. Germline CDR1 reads SSHAT; CDR2 reads FNYEAQ (reference sequence). CDR3 residues: CASSRTSGLNEQFF. CDR3 nucleotides: TGTGCTAGCAGCAGGACTAGCGGGCTCAATGAGCAGTTCTTC.

Remarks on this clone: Distinct nucleotide sequences in the sample also encode this CDR3. V is TRBV11-2 and J is TRBJ2-2, with 7 bases aligning to TRBD2. The CDR3 has 16 residues. The germline gives CDR1 SGHAT, CDR2 FQNNGV. The V and J ends lost 1 base and 5 bases, in that order; junction bases with no gene match: 7. CDR3 amino acids: CASSLGLGGVTGELFF. CDR3 DNA sequence: TGTGCCAGCAGCTTAGGGTTGGGGGGGGTAACCGGGGAGCTGTTTTTT.

This sequence joins TRBV23-1 and TRBJ2-1; 11 bases line up with TRBD2. TRBV23-1 is marked as an open reading frame, function uncertain. V lost 10 bases to trimming and J lost 5 bases; unmatched junction nucleotides: 13. CDR3 size: 16 residues. The CDR3 region has the DNA TGCGCCACCCGCCGCCGAACTAGCGGGAGTCACAATGAGCAGTTCTTC. Translation gives CATRRRTSGSHNEQFF.

The chain combines TRBV10-3 with TRBJ2-3; D gene unclear. Germline V gives CDR1 ENHRY, CDR2 SYGVKD. Trimming took 4 bases from V and 4 from J, leaving 3 bases between them. CDR3 length: 11 residues. In nucleotides, the CDR3 is TGTGCCATCAGTGGCCCAGATACGCAGTATTTT. Protein sequence: CAISGPDTQYF.

A few counts support this clone. The chain uses TRBV27 and TRBJ1-5; perhaps TRBD1 as D (5 bases). In germline, CDR1 is MNHEY, CDR2 SMNVEV (reference sequence). The ends were cut back, 3 bases at V and 5 bases at J, with 14 bases in the middle. The CDR3 is 15 residues long. The CDR3 coding sequence is TGTGCCAGCAGTTTGGCAGGGTCAGGGTATCAGCCCCAGCATTTT. This translates into CASSLAGSGYQPQHF.

V and J are TRBV10-1 and TRBJ2-7; a possible D gene is TRBD1 (6 bases). This CDR3 comprises 14 residues. Between the trimmed V and J ends, which lost 3 bases and 2 bases, there was a span of 11 bases. Germline CDR1 is WNHNN and CDR2 is SYGVQD (reference sequence). Written as DNA, the CDR3 is TGCGCCAGCAGTGAAGGGACACCCCCCTACGAGCAGTACTTC. Protein product: CASSEGTPPYEQYF.

The chain uses TRBV25-1 and TRBJ2-3; maybe TRBD2 (7 bases). This CDR3 spans 13 amino acids. Germline V CDR1 and CDR2: MGHDK, SYGVNS. The V end lost 7 bases, the J end lost 4 bases, and 12 bases lay between the germline ends. The CDR3 DNA reads as TGTGCCAGCACGGGGAGGGGGGCAGATACGCAGTATTTT. Its protein is CASTGRGADTQYF. The entire variable domain, with the rest obtained from reference TRBV25-1 and TRBJ2-3, is as follows: EADIYQTPRYLVIGTGKKITLECSQTMGHDKMYWYQQDPGMELHLIHYSYGVNSTEKGDLSSESTVSRIRTEHFPLTLESARPSHTSQYLCASTGRGADTQYFGPGTRLTVL.

The chain employs TRBV10-3 and TRBJ2-2; TRBD1 aligns across 9 bases. Germline loops: CDR1 ENHRY, CDR2 SYGVKD. There are 14 residues in the CDR3. The trim removed 10 bases at V and 3 bases at J, leaving 6 bases unmatched. The CDR3 sequence: CATGTGSDTGELFF. The CDR3 coding sequence is TGTGCCACTGGGACAGGGTCGGACACCGGGGAGCTGTTTTTT.

The rearrangement links TRBV6-1 to TRBJ1-1; D remains ambiguous. The CDR3 consists of 13 residues. V was cut by 5 bases and J by 3 bases, with 10 bases left in between. Germline V gives CDR1 MNHNS, CDR2 SASEGT. The chain's CDR3 is CASSKGTYTEAFF. In DNA, the CDR3 is TGTGCCAGCAGTAAGGGAACGTACACTGAAGCTTTCTTT.

In its sample, this clone was seen a few times. This chain links TRBV6-5 with TRBJ1-5; TRBD1 matches 9 bases. The CDR3 covers 16 residues. Germline loops: CDR1 MNHEY, CDR2 SVGAGI. V was pared by 0 bases and J by 1 base, with 1 base of the junction left unmatched. CDR3 in DNA: TGTGCCAGCAGTTACTCCGGGACAGGGAGCAATCAGCCCCAGCATTTT. Translated: CASSYSGTGSNQPQHF.

The table lists this clone with a few counts. The V gene is TRBV5-1, the J gene TRBJ2-1; tentatively, D is TRBD2 (6 bases). CDR3 size: 15 residues. Trimming removed 0 bases at V and 7 bases at J, with 14 bases between. CDR1 and CDR2 (germline): SGHRS, YFSETQ. CDR3 sequence reads: CASSLEAGRRNEQFF. The CDR3 coding sequence is TGCGCCAGCAGCTTGGAGGCAGGGAGGAGGAATGAGCAGTTCTTC.

There are a few counts of this clone. The chain joins TRBV28 to TRBJ2-6, with a tentative D call TRBD1 (5 bases). Germline-derived CDR1 and CDR2 are MDHEN and SYDVKM. Between the trimmed V and J ends, which lost 7 bases and 0 bases, there was a span of 19 bases. The CDR3 is 18 residues long. The CDR3 here is CASNPGLRVSSGANVLTF. The CDR3 region has the DNA TGTGCCAGCAACCCCGGTCTCAGGGTGAGCTCTGGGGCCAACGTCCTGACTTTC.

This rearrangement joins TRBV5-1 to TRBJ2-2, with D uncertain. V lost 4 bases, J lost 7 bases, and 5 bases lay in between. The CDR3 extends over 11 amino acids. The germline CDR1 and CDR2 sequences are SGHRS and YFSETQ. Here the CDR3 DNA reads TGCGCCAGCAGCCCCGACGGGGAGCTGTTTTTT. Protein sequence: CASSPDGELFF.

The chain is built from TRBV25-1 and TRBJ1-2; D might be TRBD1 (6 bases). V lost 2 bases and J 4 bases, leaving 14 bases between the germline ends. The length of the CDR3 is 15 residues. CDR1 is MGHDK, CDR2 SYGVNS, per germline. CDR3 nucleotides: TGTGCCAGCAGTGAAAACCCGCGGGACATCTATGGCTACACCTTC. Translated, it gives CASSENPRDIYGYTF.

This clone was recorded once. This rearrangement joins TRBV6-6 to TRBJ2-7, with D unresolved. Trimming removed 5 bases at V and 6 bases at J, with 11 bases between. CDR3 length equals 12 residues. Germline values: CDR1 MNHNY, CDR2 SVGAGI (reference sequence). CDR3 protein: CASSQDPSEQYF. For the CDR3, the DNA is TGTGCCAGCAGTCAGGACCCGAGCGAGCAGTACTTC.

This clone showed up just a few times. V is TRBV5-1 and J is TRBJ2-7; 9 bases fit TRBD2. V gave up 0 bases and J gave up 2 bases; unmatched junction bases: 3. Germline-derived CDR1 and CDR2 are SGHRS and YFSETQ. CDR3 length: 15 amino acids. CDR3 nucleotides: TGCGCCAGCAGCTTGGCGGCTAGCGGGACCTACGAGCAGTACTTC. It specifies CASSLAASGTYEQYF.

V and J are TRBV19 and TRBJ2-5, with a weak D call TRBD2 (5 bases). CDR3 length: 14 amino acids. Germline CDR1 and CDR2: LNHDA and SQIVND (reference sequence). Trimming left V 7 bases short and J 2 bases short, with 14 bases between. CDR3 sequence reads: CASKETGMQETQYF. The CDR3 coding sequence is TGTGCCAGTAAAGAAACGGGAATGCAAGAGACCCAGTACTTC.

This sequence joins TRBV27 and TRBJ2-1; 10 bases map to TRBD2. The CDR3 is made up of 17 amino acids. V lost 2 bases, J lost 7 bases, and 11 bases stayed unmatched. CDR1 and CDR2 from the germline V gene are MNHEY and SMNVEV (reference sequence). The CDR3 coding sequence is TGTGCCAGCAGTTTACTCCCGCTTAGCGGGAGGCTAAATGAGCAGTTCTTC. This encodes CASSLLPLSGRLNEQFF.

The chain joins TRBV25-1 to TRBJ2-5; TRBD1 or TRBD2 may be the D gene (5 bases each). The V end was cut by 1 base, the J end by 5 bases, with 11 bases between. Germline V gene sequence: CDR1 MGHDK, CDR2 SYGVNS. CDR3 length equals 14 residues. CDR3 loop: CASSEWDVWETQYF. The CDR3 nucleotides read TGTGCCAGCAGTGAATGGGACGTGTGGGAGACCCAGTACTTC.

The chain recombines TRBV20-1 with TRBJ2-1; D gene ambiguous. The CDR3 has 11 residues. Germline assignment: CDR1 DFQATT and CDR2 SNEGSKA (reference sequence). Trimming shortened V by 6 bases and J by 7 bases, and 10 bases separated the two germline ends. The CDR3 here is CSARIWNEQFF. The CDR3 DNA sequence: TGCAGTGCCAGGATTTGGAATGAGCAGTTCTTC.

The rearrangement links TRBV7-6 to TRBJ2-7; TRBD2 matches 7 bases. This CDR3 is built from 14 residues. CDR1 is SGHVS and CDR2 is FNYEAQ in the germline V gene. Losses at the gene ends were 0 bases for V and 5 bases for J; bases not matched to a gene: 4. The CDR3 nucleotides read TGTGCCAGCAGCTTAGCGGGAGGGCCCCACGAGCAGTACTTC. Its protein is CASSLAGGPHEQYF. Combining the CDR3 with reference TRBV7-6 and TRBJ2-7 gives the whole variable domain GAGVSQSPRYKVTKRGQDVALRCDPISGHVSLYWYRQALGQGPEFLTYFNYEAQQDKSGLPNDRFSAERPEGSISTLTIQRTEQRDSAMYRCASSLAGGPHEQYFGPGTRLTVT.

J is TRBJ1-1 and V is TRBV5-1, with a possible D match to TRBD1 (5 bases). V lost 1 base to trimming and J lost 4 bases, with 8 bases between them. This CDR3 is 13 amino acids long. CDR1 is SGHRS, CDR2 YFSETQ, per germline. CDR3 sequence reads: CASSLFGATEAFF. In DNA form, the CDR3 reads TGCGCCAGCAGCTTGTTCGGGGCCACTGAAGCTTTCTTT.

This chain connects TRBV5-5 to TRBJ2-7, with D perhaps matching TRBD1 (6 bases). The CDR3 sequence is 15 residues long. Looked up from germline, CDR1 is SGHKS and CDR2 is YYEKEE (reference sequence). Trimming left V 0 bases short and J 1 base short, with 11 bases between. The CDR3 protein is CASSLEGGRSYEQYF. The CDR3 coding sequence is TGTGCCAGCAGCTTGGAAGGGGGTCGGTCCTACGAGCAGTACTTC.

The rearrangement joins TRBV5-1 to TRBJ1-1; D call uncertain. Germline-derived CDR1 and CDR2 are SGHRS and YFSETQ. The CDR3 contains 14 residues. Trimming took 0 bases from V and 3 from J, leaving 9 bases between them. The CDR3, as DNA: TGCGCCAGCAGCTTGGTCGGGGTAGACACTGAAGCTTTCTTT. It translates to CASSLVGVDTEAFF. The variable domain in full, with the rest retrieved from reference TRBV5-1 and TRBJ1-1, is KAGVTQTPRYLIKTRGQQVTLSCSPISGHRSVSWYQQTPGQGLQFLFEYFSETQRNKGNFPGRFSGRQFSNSRSEMNVSTLELGDSALYLCASSLVGVDTEAFFGQGTRLTVV.

CDR3 sequence (DNA): TGTGCCAGCAGCCCTGACGTACAGGGGGCCGGGCAGTACTTC. This gives the protein CASSPDVQGAGQYF. V usage is TRBV11-2 and J usage is TRBJ2-7, with 9 bases aligning to TRBD1. Looked up from germline, CDR1 is SGHAT and CDR2 is FQNNGV. CDR3 length equals 14 residues. V lost 5 bases, J lost 9 bases, and 11 bases stayed unmatched.